Shown below are 14 T cell receptor beta chains from a single sample sequenced in a study of naive and memory T cell subsets. The SP2 primer and nested alpha and beta constant region primers amplified ligated cDNA in four rounds. Using its own MiXCR run on the 5' RACE reads, TCRdb lists one record per CDR3 protein. The top ten clones hold roughly 9.7% of a sample with 57,000 or so distinct CDR3 sequences, over 7% of them seen once. The library had UMIs added by 3' ligation of an oligonucleotide to TCR cDNA. These receptors originate from a male donor in good health.

V and J are TRBV7-9 and TRBJ1-5, with D possibly TRBD1 on 6 matching bases. The germline V gene encodes CDR1 SEHNR and CDR2 FQNEAQ (reference sequence). The CDR3 consists of 13 residues. Trimming took off 7 bases at V and 5 bases at J, with 12 bases between the two ends. The CDR3 coding sequence is TGTGCCAGCAAGAGGGGGGCCGATCAGCCCCAGCATTTT. Translating gives CASKRGADQPQHF.

The CDR3 sequence is CASSLIARELFF. CDR3 DNA sequence: TGTGCCAGCAGCCTAATAGCCCGGGAGCTGTTTTTT. The genes are TRBV6-1 and TRBJ2-2; D remains unclear. Germline CDR1 is MNHNS and CDR2 is SASEGT. Trimming left V 6 bases short and J 9 bases short, with 11 bases between. The CDR3 is 12 amino acids.

This clonotype was counted a few times. The rearrangement links TRBV30 to TRBJ2-1, with D possibly TRBD2 on 6 matching bases. V lost 3 bases and J lost 5, with 11 bases in between. The CDR3 covers 13 residues. The germline gives CDR1 GTSNPN, CDR2 SVGIG (reference sequence). CDR3 loop: CAWSGGANNEQFF. CDR3 coding DNA: TGTGCCTGGAGCGGCGGGGCAAACAATGAGCAGTTCTTC.

This clonotype was seen repeatedly, ten times or more. The J gene is TRBJ2-3, the V gene TRBV14; D is undetermined. CDR1 is SGHDN and CDR2 is FVKESK in the germline V gene. The CDR3 length is 14 residues. V was pared by 0 bases and J by 2 bases, with 6 bases between. CDR3 sequence (DNA): TGTGCCAGCAGCCAAGATGTTCTCACAGATACGCAGTATTTT. Its translation: CASSQDVLTDTQYF.

The CDR3 sequence: CASSSDRDGEKLFF. DNA for the CDR3: TGTGCCAGCAGCTCGGACAGGGATGGCGAAAAACTGTTTTTT. The genes are TRBV5-6 and TRBJ1-4; 8 bases line up with TRBD1. The CDR3 totals 14 residues. CDR1 is SGHDT and CDR2 is YYEEEE in the germline V gene. V was pared by 3 bases and J by 8 bases, with 6 bases of the junction left unmatched. The complete variable domain, with remaining parts taken from reference TRBV5-6 and TRBJ1-4, reads DAGVTQSPTHLIKTRGQQVTLRCSPKSGHDTVSWYQQALGQGPQFIFQYYEEEERQRGNFPDRFSGHQFPNYSSELNVNALLLGDSALYLCASSSDRDGEKLFFGSGTQLSVL.

The chain is built from TRBV6-6 and TRBJ1-6; no firm D call. The CDR3 is 18 amino acids. Germline CDR1 and CDR2: MNHNY and SVGAGI (reference sequence). The germline V and J ends were trimmed by 1 base and 0 bases, with 13 bases remaining between them. The CDR3 region has the DNA TGTGCCAGCAGTTACTTCAGCGCGATGAGCTCCTATAATTCACCCCTCCACTTT. It yields the protein CASSYFSAMSSYNSPLHF.

This clonotype was recorded a few times. V is TRBV6-1 and J is TRBJ1-2; tentatively, D is TRBD1 (5 bases). There are 13 residues in the CDR3. Germline-derived CDR1 and CDR2 are MNHNS and SASEGT. V dropped 7 bases and J dropped 7 bases, with 16 bases sitting between them. This CDR3 is CASTGGSAFGYTF. The DNA for the CDR3 is TGTGCCAGCACGGGGGGGTCGGCCTTTGGCTACACCTTC.

This clonotype appeared many times. J is TRBJ1-1 and V is TRBV7-9; maybe TRBD1 (6 bases). V was clipped by 4 bases and J by 3 bases, with 15 bases between them. The germline V gene encodes CDR1 SEHNR and CDR2 FQNEAQ (reference sequence). The CDR3 runs 15 residues. The CDR3 spells CASSWAGVSYTEAFF. Written as DNA, the CDR3 is TGTGCCAGCAGCTGGGCAGGGGTCTCTTACACTGAAGCTTTCTTT.

This clonotype occurred many times. This rearrangement joins TRBV20-1 to TRBJ2-5, with 9 bases lining up with TRBD1. V gave up 2 bases and J gave up 1 base; unmatched junction bases: 8. This CDR3 has 16 residues. Germline V CDR1 and CDR2: DFQATT, SNEGSKA (reference sequence). CDR3 protein: CSARRPTGGFQETQYF. The CDR3 DNA reads as TGCAGTGCTAGACGGCCGACAGGGGGGTTCCAAGAGACCCAGTACTTC.

This clonotype was counted a few times. The chain joins TRBV5-1 to TRBJ1-1; D is uncertain. Trimming pared 0 bases from V and 1 base from J, leaving 16 bases between. CDR1 is SGHRS, CDR2 YFSETQ, per germline. This CDR3 region has 17 residues. The CDR3 DNA reads TGCGCCAGCAGCTTGGCCGGGTCGTGGGGAGAGAACACTGAAGCTTTCTTT. Its translation: CASSLAGSWGENTEAFF.

The chain is built from TRBV30 and TRBJ2-2; no firm D call. Deletions cut 2 bases from V and 1 base from J, with 17 bases between. The germline CDR1 and CDR2 sequences are GTSNPN and SVGIG (reference sequence). This CDR3 comprises 17 residues. DNA for the CDR3: TGTGCCTGGAGTTTCCTCCCTCGGACCCAGAACACCGGGGAGCTGTTTTTT. Translating it yields CAWSFLPRTQNTGELFF.

This clonotype has only a few counts. The rearrangement uses TRBV5-6 and TRBJ1-5; no clear D. The CDR3 has 12 amino acids. The V end was cut by 4 bases, the J end by 7 bases, with 9 bases between. Germline V gene sequence: CDR1 SGHDT, CDR2 YYEEEE. CDR3 region: CASSNRWQPQHF. The CDR3 DNA reads TGTGCCAGCAGCAATCGGTGGCAGCCCCAGCATTTT.

In its sample, this clonotype was seen many times. The chain links TRBV20-1 to TRBJ2-1; a weak D match, TRBD1 (5 bases). Germline CDR1 is DFQATT and CDR2 is SNEGSKA (reference sequence). The CDR3 covers 14 residues. Trimming cost V 0 bases and J 3 bases, with 9 bases left between them. CDR3 amino acids: CSARDQDNYNEQFF. The CDR3 nucleotides are TGCAGTGCTAGAGATCAGGACAACTACAATGAGCAGTTCTTC.

Notes on this clonotype: One base away lies a much larger clone, so this may be a sequencing read error. Since no conserved phenylalanine or tryptophan closes the CDR3, a read error is the likely cause. The chain links TRBV5-1 to TRBJ2-5, with 8 bases that match TRBD1. Germline V gene data show CDR1 as SGHRS and CDR2 as YFSETQ. V was pared by 4 bases and J by 5 bases, with 7 bases of the junction left unmatched. This CDR3 contains 14 residues. In DNA, the CDR3 is TGCGCCAGCAGCACCGGACAGGGCTGGGAGACCCAGTACTTG. Its translation is CASSTGQGWETQYL.